The entry below gives a single TCR beta chain sequence along with its context. The PCR that amplified TCRs ran for around 22 cycles, relying on a constant-region primer and a V-primer adapter. With in vitro transcription, the isolated mRNA was amplified. TCRdb itself ran the reads through MiXCR, one entry per CDR3 protein. The table lists some 52,000 distinct CDR3 sequences, approximately 33% of them singletons, with 7.5% to 9.5% in the top ten. The data belong to a study of low-dose radiotherapy and immunotherapy resistance in tumors. In the study overall: Participants in Cohort 2 were given 1 Gy per fraction every two weeks, for 13 Gy over 26 weeks. cDNA synthesis used a TRAV/TRBV-specific primer set for both chains.

The length of the CDR3 is 15 residues. The germline gives CDR1 DFQATT, CDR2 SNEGSKA (reference sequence). V was pared by 3 bases and J by 4 bases, with 5 bases of the junction left unmatched. Time point noted: after trial treatment. Treatment in this sample: LDRT plus nivolumab, ipilimumab, low-dose cyclophosphamide and aspirin (RACIN trial). Sequenced here: PBMCs, sampled after low-dose radiotherapy plus immunotherapy. V usage is TRBV20-1 and J usage is TRBJ2-1, with 11 bases identical to TRBD2. This sequence originates from a male donor with rectosigmoid adenocarcinoma. CDR3: CSASPSGRRYNEQFF. DNA for the CDR3: TGCAGTGCTAGTCCTAGCGGGAGGCGTTACAATGAGCAGTTCTTC.